This note documents a single T cell receptor beta chain sequence. This specimen comes from a study of blood T cell repertoires in COVID-19. Study as a whole: The United States, Italy and Spain were the sources of the acute and convalescent COVID-19 samples. The analysed material was cDNA or gDNA that came from T cells, B-cell-depleted T cells, or PBMCs.

The CDR3 covers 13 residues. Trimming took 5 bases from V and 3 from J, leaving 11 bases between them. Germline-derived CDR1 and CDR2 are KGHSH and LQKENI. A Seattle source enrolled patients during active infection and followed them longitudinally. Per the original data handling: From reference gene primer amplification, estimates of nucleated cell counts were derived. Assay: immunoSEQ multiplex PCR; the TCRdb copy retains only in-frame clones and omits some. The V and J calls and clone size are taken from that table; D and trimming were inferred from the DNA. The sample lists about 190,000 clones, about three quarters occurring once.

Specimen: peripheral blood. The rearrangement uses TRBV18 and TRBJ2-7; a possible D gene is TRBD2 (5 bases). The clonotype was recovered from an elderly woman with COVID-19, enrolled during active disease. This CDR3 is CASSVSAGYEQYF. The CDR3 bases are TGTGCCAGCTCAGTCAGCGCGGGCTACGAGCAGTACTTC.